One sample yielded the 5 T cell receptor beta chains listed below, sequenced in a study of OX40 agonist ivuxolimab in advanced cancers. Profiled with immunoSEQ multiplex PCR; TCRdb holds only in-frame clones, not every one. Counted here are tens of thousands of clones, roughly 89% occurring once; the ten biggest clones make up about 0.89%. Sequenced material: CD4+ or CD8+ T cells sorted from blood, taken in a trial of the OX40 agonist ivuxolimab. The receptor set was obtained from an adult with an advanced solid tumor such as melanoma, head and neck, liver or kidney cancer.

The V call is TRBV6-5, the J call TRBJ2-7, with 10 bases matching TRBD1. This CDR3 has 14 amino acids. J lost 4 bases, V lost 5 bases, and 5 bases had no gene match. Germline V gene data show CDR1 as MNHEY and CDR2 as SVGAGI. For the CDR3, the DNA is TGTGCCAGCAGTCTTTGGGGACAGGGGTACGAGCAGTACTTC. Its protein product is CASSLWGQGYEQYF.

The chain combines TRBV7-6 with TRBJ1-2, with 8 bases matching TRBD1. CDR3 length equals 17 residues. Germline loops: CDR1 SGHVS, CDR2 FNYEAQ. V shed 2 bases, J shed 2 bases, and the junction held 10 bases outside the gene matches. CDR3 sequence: CASSLPPWTGKNYGYTF. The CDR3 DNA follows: TGTGCCAGCAGCTTACCTCCCTGGACAGGGAAAAACTATGGCTACACCTTC.

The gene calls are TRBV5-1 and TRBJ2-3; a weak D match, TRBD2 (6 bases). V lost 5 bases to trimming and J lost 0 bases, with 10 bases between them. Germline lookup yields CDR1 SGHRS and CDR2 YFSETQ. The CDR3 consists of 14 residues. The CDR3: CASSGTSSTDTQYF. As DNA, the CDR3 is TGCGCCAGCAGTGGGACTTCTAGCACAGATACGCAGTATTTT. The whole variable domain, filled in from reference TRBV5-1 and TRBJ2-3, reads KAGVTQTPRYLIKTRGQQVTLSCSPISGHRSVSWYQQTPGQGLQFLFEYFSETQRNKGNFPGRFSGRQFSNSRSEMNVSTLELGDSALYLCASSGTSSTDTQYFGPGTRLTVL.

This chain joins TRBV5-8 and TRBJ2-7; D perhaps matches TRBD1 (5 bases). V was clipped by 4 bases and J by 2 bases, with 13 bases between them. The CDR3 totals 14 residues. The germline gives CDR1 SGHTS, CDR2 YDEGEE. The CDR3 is CASSHRPNPYEQYF. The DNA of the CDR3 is TGTGCCAGCAGCCACAGGCCCAACCCCTACGAGCAGTACTTC.

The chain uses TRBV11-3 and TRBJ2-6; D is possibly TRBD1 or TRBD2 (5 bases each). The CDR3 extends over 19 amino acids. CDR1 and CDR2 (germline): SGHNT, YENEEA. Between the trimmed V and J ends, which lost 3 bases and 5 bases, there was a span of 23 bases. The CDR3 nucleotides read TGTGCCAGCAGCTTTAACGGTTGGGGGTTCCCCAATTGGGCCAACGTCCTGACTTTC. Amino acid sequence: CASSFNGWGFPNWANVLTF.